This TCR beta chain comes out of a study of T cell responses to AZD1222 COVID-19 vaccine. Regarding the study as a whole: Seropositive AZD1222 recipients at baseline numbered only 5 or 6. White British people made up most donors, females outnumbered males, and clonal diversity was possibly underestimated. Repertoires were sampled only after the peak T cell response.

Of note for this clone: Its antigen is not known.

Libraries were prepared by immunoSEQ multiplex PCR; TCRdb keeps only in-frame clonotypes and omits some of them. The table shows about 170,000 clones, with 80% to 90% occurring only once. Germline CDR1 and CDR2: MNHEY and SVGAGI. This CDR3 region has 13 residues. Losses at the gene ends were 7 bases for V and 5 bases for J; bases not matched to a gene: 4. The receptor's source is an adult in good health. This chain joins TRBV6-5 and TRBJ1-1; TRBD1 agrees at 10 bases. The starting material was peripheral blood, obtained on day 0 of AZD1222 vaccination. The CDR3 DNA follows: TGTGCCAGCACGGGGGGACAGGGGACTGAAGCTTTCTTT. Its protein product is CASTGGQGTEAFF.